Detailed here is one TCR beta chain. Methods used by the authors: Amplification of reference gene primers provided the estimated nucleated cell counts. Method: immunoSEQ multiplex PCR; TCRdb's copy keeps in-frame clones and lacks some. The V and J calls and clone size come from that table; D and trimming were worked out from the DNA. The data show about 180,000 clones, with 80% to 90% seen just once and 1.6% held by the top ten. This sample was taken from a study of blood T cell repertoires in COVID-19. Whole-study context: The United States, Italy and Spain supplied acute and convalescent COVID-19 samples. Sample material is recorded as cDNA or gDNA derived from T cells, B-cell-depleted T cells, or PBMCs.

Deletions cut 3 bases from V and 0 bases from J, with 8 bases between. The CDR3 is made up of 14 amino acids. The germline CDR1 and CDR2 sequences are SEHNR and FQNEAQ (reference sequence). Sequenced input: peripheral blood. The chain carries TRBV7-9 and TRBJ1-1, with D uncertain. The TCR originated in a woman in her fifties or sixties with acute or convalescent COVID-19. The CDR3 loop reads CASSFGQVNTEAFF. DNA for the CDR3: TGTGCCAGCAGCTTCGGCCAGGTGAACACTGAAGCTTTCTTT. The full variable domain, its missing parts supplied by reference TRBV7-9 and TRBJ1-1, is DTGVSQNPRHKITKRGQNVTFRCDPISEHNRLYWYRQTLGQGPEFLTYFQNEAQLEKSRLLSDRFSAERPKGSFSTLEIQRTEQGDSAMYLCASSFGQVNTEAFFGQGTRLTVV.